What follows are 23 T cell receptor beta chains derived from one specimen sequenced in a study of shared clonotypes between healthy human individuals. TCRdb's table, derived via immunoSEQ multiplex PCR, lists solely in-frame clones and lacks some. The data hold about 2.3 million clones, with 85% to 95% observed a single time. The sample comprised naive CD4+ T cells from PBMCs. Described subset: CD45RA+ positively selected. These TCRs come from a man between 18 and 35 years old in good health. Some clones in this sample may be carry-over from other donors' samples.

This sequence joins TRBV4-1 and TRBJ2-1; possible D gene TRBD2, 5 bases. V was cut by 0 bases and J by 6 bases, with 9 bases left in between. In germline, CDR1 is MGHRA, CDR2 YSYEKL. This CDR3 comprises 14 residues. CDR3 coding DNA: TGCGCCAGCAGCCAAGATGTTCGGGGCAATGAGCAGTTCTTC. Its translation is CASSQDVRGNEQFF.

CDR3 in amino acids: CAWSVQAYEQYF. DNA for the CDR3: TGTGCCTGGAGTGTACAAGCATACGAGCAGTACTTC. This chain links TRBV30 with TRBJ2-7, with unresolved D. The V gene's germline CDR1 is GTSNPN and CDR2 SVGIG (reference sequence). With 0 bases removed from V and 4 bases from J, the gap between germline ends came to 7 bases. The CDR3 contains 12 residues.

The chain links TRBV6-1 to TRBJ1-2; D gene unclear. The CDR3 is 14 residues long. The V end lost 2 bases, the J end lost 4 bases, and 11 bases lay between the germline ends. Germline CDR1 is MNHNS and CDR2 is SASEGT. In nucleotides, the CDR3 is TGTGCCAGCAGTGAATCCGCACCGCGCTATGGCTACACCTTC. Its protein is CASSESAPRYGYTF.

V and J are TRBV6-1 and TRBJ2-7, with 9 nucleotides matching TRBD1. With V trimmed by 5 bases and J by 4 bases, 6 bases remained unmatched. The length of the CDR3 is 14 residues. CDR1 and CDR2 from the germline V gene are MNHNS and SASEGT. In DNA form, the CDR3 reads TGTGCCAGCAGTCGACAGGGGGATTCGTACGAGCAGTACTTC. As protein: CASSRQGDSYEQYF.

This clone was seen a few times. The chain uses TRBV16 and TRBJ1-1, with 9 bases that match TRBD1. The V and J ends lost 4 bases and 7 bases, in that order; junction bases with no gene match: 4. CDR3 length: 13 amino acids. Germline lookup yields CDR1 KGHSY and CDR2 FQNENV. CDR3 in amino acids: CASSRGQGYEAFF. In DNA form, the CDR3 reads TGTGCCAGCAGCCGGGGACAGGGATATGAAGCTTTCTTT.

The chain recombines TRBV7-2 with TRBJ2-5; possible D gene TRBD2, 5 bases. The germline V gene encodes CDR1 SGHTA and CDR2 FQGNSA. The CDR3 consists of 15 residues. V was shortened by 5 bases and J by 2 bases, with 15 bases between the two germline ends. The CDR3 is CASSPGLVGQETQYF. In nucleotides, the CDR3 is TGTGCCAGCAGCCCCGGACTGGTAGGGCAAGAGACCCAGTACTTC.

This chain connects TRBV28 to TRBJ1-1; no clear D. Trimming stripped 6 bases from V and 5 bases from J, with 16 bases between. The CDR3 totals 14 residues. CDR1 is MDHEN, CDR2 SYDVKM, per germline. CDR3 residues: CASRPAFGGTEAFF. For the CDR3, the DNA is TGTGCCAGCAGGCCCGCCTTCGGAGGGACTGAAGCTTTCTTT.

The V gene is TRBV7-2, the J gene TRBJ2-7, with D maybe TRBD2 (5 bases). This CDR3 has 15 residues. V lost 2 bases to trimming and J lost 2 bases, with 13 bases between them. In germline, CDR1 is SGHTA, CDR2 FQGNSA. CDR3 protein: CASSLSTRGPYEQYF. CDR3 nucleotide sequence: TGTGCCAGCAGCTTAAGTACTCGGGGTCCCTACGAGCAGTACTTC.

CDR3 sequence: CASIRGGPSNQPQHF. Written as DNA, the CDR3 is TGTGCCAGCATTAGGGGGGGCCCTAGCAATCAGCCCCAGCATTTT. V gene TRBV28 combines with J gene TRBJ1-5, with D maybe TRBD1 (6 bases). The CDR3 loop spans 15 amino acids. Trimming cost V 7 bases and J 0 bases, with 13 bases left between them. The V gene's germline CDR1 is MDHEN and CDR2 SYDVKM.

The genes are TRBV7-2 and TRBJ2-1; 15 bases match TRBD2. There are 17 residues in the CDR3. V gave up 3 bases and J gave up 1 base; unmatched junction bases: 1. Germline V gene data show CDR1 as SGHTA and CDR2 as FQGNSA. The CDR3 here is CASSLGLAGGSYNEQFF. CDR3 nucleotides: TGTGCCAGCAGCTTGGGACTAGCGGGAGGATCCTACAATGAGCAGTTCTTC.

This chain uses TRBV2 with TRBJ2-5; D uncertain. Germline assignment: CDR1 SNHLY and CDR2 FYNNEI. V was shortened by 4 bases and J by 7 bases, with 16 bases between the two germline ends. The CDR3 totals 14 residues. The CDR3 spells CASSGLDFMGTQYF. CDR3 in DNA: TGTGCCAGCAGTGGGTTAGACTTCATGGGGACCCAGTACTTC.

This chain uses TRBV5-1 with TRBJ1-3; the match to TRBD1 covers 8 bases. This CDR3 has 14 amino acids. After removal of 4 bases from V and 8 bases from J, the junction contained 8 bases not matched to a gene. Looked up from germline, CDR1 is SGHRS and CDR2 is YFSETQ. CDR3 region: CASSRDRTADTIYF. For the CDR3, the DNA is TGCGCCAGCAGCCGGGACAGGACGGCGGACACCATATATTTT.

V is TRBV19 and J is TRBJ2-3; D may be TRBD1 (5 bases). V dropped 6 bases and J dropped 0 bases, with 10 bases sitting between them. CDR1 and CDR2 from the germline V gene are LNHDA and SQIVND (reference sequence). CDR3 length: 14 amino acids. Here the CDR3 DNA reads TGTGCCAGTAGGCCAGGGTATAGCACAGATACGCAGTATTTT. This sequence encodes CASRPGYSTDTQYF.

The chain employs TRBV7-9 and TRBJ2-3, with 7 bases identical to TRBD2. Per germline, CDR1 SEHNR and CDR2 FQNEAQ (reference sequence). This CDR3 is built from 16 residues. V shed 5 bases, J shed 3 bases, and the junction held 11 bases outside the gene matches. CDR3: CASSTRRGGNTDTQYF. The CDR3 bases are TGTGCCAGCAGCACAAGAAGGGGAGGGAATACAGATACGCAGTATTTT.

The rearrangement links TRBV6-1 to TRBJ2-3; 10 positions match TRBD2. This CDR3 spans 17 amino acids. The V segment lost 1 base and the J segment 4 bases; nucleotides outside the gene matches: 8. Germline V gives CDR1 MNHNS, CDR2 SASEGT. The CDR3 DNA reads as TGTGCCAGCAGTGAAGTGGGGACTAGCGTATTTGCAGATACGCAGTATTTT. This translates into CASSEVGTSVFADTQYF.

This chain connects TRBV7-8 to TRBJ2-7, with 8 bases identical to TRBD1. The germline V gene encodes CDR1 SGHVS and CDR2 FQNEAQ. Trimming removed 1 base from V and 6 bases from J; junction bases left unmatched: 5. This CDR3 is 14 amino acids long. The CDR3, as DNA: TGTGCCAGCAGCTTAGACAGGGGGAAGTCCGAGCAGTACTTC. Amino acids: CASSLDRGKSEQYF.

DNA of the CDR3: TGTGCCAGTAGCTCCCTTACGGGAGGGCCAATTCGCGAGCAGTACTTC. Its translation: CASSSLTGGPIREQYF. The V gene is TRBV19, the J gene TRBJ2-7, with 8 bases lining up with TRBD2. The CDR3 is 16 amino acids. The junction had 16 bases not matched to a gene; V was cut back by 6 bases and J by 6 bases. In germline, CDR1 is LNHDA, CDR2 SQIVND (reference sequence).

The rearrangement uses TRBV19 and TRBJ1-5, with 7 bases aligning to TRBD1. V shed 0 bases and J 7 bases; nucleotides not matched to a gene: 6. This CDR3 region has 15 residues. Germline loops: CDR1 LNHDA, CDR2 SQIVND (reference sequence). The CDR3: CASSIDRRGLQPQHF. The CDR3, as DNA: TGTGCCAGTAGTATAGATCGAAGGGGGCTCCAGCCCCAGCATTTT.

This chain joins TRBV7-2 and TRBJ2-1; the D is unclear. V shed 5 bases and J shed 7 bases, with 18 bases lying between them. Germline CDR1 reads SGHTA; CDR2 reads FQGNSA. The CDR3 loop spans 15 amino acids. CDR3 nucleotide sequence: TGTGCCAGCAGCCCGCCCGGCGCCCTAGGAAATGAGCAGTTCTTC. Amino acids: CASSPPGALGNEQFF. Supplemented by reference TRBV7-2 and TRBJ2-1, the full variable domain reads GAGVSQSPSNKVTEKGKDVELRCDPISGHTALYWYRQSLGQGLEFLIYFQGNSAPDKSGLPSDRFSAERTGGSVSTLTIQRTQQEDSAVYLCASSPPGALGNEQFFGPGTRLTVL.

The rearrangement links TRBV2 to TRBJ1-1; 9 nucleotides align to TRBD1. The CDR3 is 14 residues long. V lost 4 bases to trimming and J lost 4 bases; unmatched junction nucleotides: 4. CDR1 is SNHLY, CDR2 FYNNEI, per germline. CDR3 sequence (DNA): TGTGCCAGCAGTGCGACAGGGGGAGGCACTGAAGCTTTCTTT. Its protein is CASSATGGGTEAFF.

The chain couples TRBV6-5 to TRBJ2-4; D is ambiguous. Germline V gives CDR1 MNHEY, CDR2 SVGAGI. CDR3 length: 13 residues. Trimming pared 6 bases from V and 10 bases from J, leaving 16 bases between. CDR3 nucleotides: TGTGCCAGCAGCCTAAAACCCCATGGGATTCAGTACTTC. Translated: CASSLKPHGIQYF.

This chain links TRBV5-1 with TRBJ2-7, with a tentative D call TRBD1 (6 bases). The length of the CDR3 is 14 residues. CDR1 and CDR2 (germline): SGHRS, YFSETQ. V lost 3 bases to trimming and J lost 1 base, with 11 bases between them. The CDR3 DNA reads as TGCGCCAGCAGCTCCACCGGGACATCCTACGAGCAGTACTTC. Protein sequence: CASSSTGTSYEQYF.

The CDR3 loop reads CASKTPSLAGANVLTF. The DNA of the CDR3 is TGTGCCAGCAAGACTCCTAGCTTGGCTGGGGCCAACGTCCTGACTTTC. The rearrangement uses TRBV19 and TRBJ2-6, with a weak D call TRBD2 (5 bases). CDR3 length: 16 amino acids. The germline V gene has CDR1 LNHDA and CDR2 SQIVND (reference sequence). Trimming took 9 bases from V and 2 from J, leaving 17 bases between them.